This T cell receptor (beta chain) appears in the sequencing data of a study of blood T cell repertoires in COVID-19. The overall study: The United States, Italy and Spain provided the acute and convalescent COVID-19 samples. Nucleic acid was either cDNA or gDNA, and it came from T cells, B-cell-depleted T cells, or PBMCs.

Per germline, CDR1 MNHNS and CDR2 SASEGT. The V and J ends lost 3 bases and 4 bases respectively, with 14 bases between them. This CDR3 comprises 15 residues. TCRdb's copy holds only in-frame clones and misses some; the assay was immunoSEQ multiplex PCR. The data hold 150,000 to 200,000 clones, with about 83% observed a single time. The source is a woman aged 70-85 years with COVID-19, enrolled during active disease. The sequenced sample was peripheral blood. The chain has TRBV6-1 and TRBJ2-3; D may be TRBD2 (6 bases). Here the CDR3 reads CASSDTLRLADTQYF. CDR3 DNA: TGTGCCAGCAGTGATACACTCAGACTAGCAGATACGCAGTATTTT.